This T cell receptor beta chain comes out of a study of CD8+CD57+ T cells in acquired aplastic anemia. The study's findings and limits: The study found no significant CD8+ Simpson's diversity difference between patients and controls.

The TCR beta profiling, which covered VDJ combination and CDR3 sequence, was carried out using genomic DNA as the template. TCRdb used MiXCR to reprocess the reads, holding one entry per CDR3 protein. The profile shows some 140,000 distinct CDR3 sequences, around half of them singletons. This clonotype turned up a few times. The antigen remains unidentified. Patients chosen for sequencing had CD8+CD57+ cells that had expanded, as shown by flow cytometry. Source material: sorted CD4+, CD8+, or CD8+CD57+ T cells (not recorded which) from PBMCs. This sequence originates from a human donor with aplastic anemia.

The CDR3 sequence: CASSLEGGDGYTF. CDR3 DNA sequence: TGTGCCAGCAGCTTAGAAGGAGGGGACGGCTACACCTTC. The V call is TRBV11-2, the J call TRBJ1-2; possible D gene TRBD1, 5 bases. CDR1 SGHAT and CDR2 FQNNGV come from the germline V gene. CDR3 length: 13 residues. The V gene lost 0 bases and the J gene lost 8 bases, with 10 bases spanning the gap.